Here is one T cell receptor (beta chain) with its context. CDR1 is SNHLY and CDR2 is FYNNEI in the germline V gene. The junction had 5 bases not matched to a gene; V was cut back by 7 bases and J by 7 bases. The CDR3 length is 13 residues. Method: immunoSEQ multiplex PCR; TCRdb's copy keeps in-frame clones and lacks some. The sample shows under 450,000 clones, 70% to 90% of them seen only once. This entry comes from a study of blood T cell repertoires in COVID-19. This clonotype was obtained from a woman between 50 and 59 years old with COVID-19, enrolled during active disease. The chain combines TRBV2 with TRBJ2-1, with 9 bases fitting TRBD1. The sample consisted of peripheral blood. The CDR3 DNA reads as TGTGCCAGCAAGCTGGACAGGGGAAATGAGCAGTTCTTC. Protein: CASKLDRGNEQFF.